This T cell receptor beta chain originates from a study of spatial heterogeneity in lung cancer. General study findings and limits: TCRs found ubiquitously expanded in tumor appeared in blood more at resection than at follow-up.

This clonotype showed up many times. Its antigen is unidentified. Time point defined: sample taken at primary tumor resection. The study sequenced unsorted whole RNA from tumor, nontumor lung or frozen PBMC. Patients with untreated early-stage non-small cell lung cancer, numbering around 72, were the donors. The study tagged each TCR cDNA molecule with a unique molecular identifier. TCRdb recomputed calls from the 5' RACE reads with MiXCR, one row per CDR3 protein. The sample consists of tens of thousands of distinct CDR3 sequences, 13% of them appearing once. This specimen was PBMCs, taken at surgery. This receptor was taken from a male donor with early-stage non-small cell lung cancer.

The CDR3 nucleotides read TGCGCCAGCAGCTTGAGGGTCGAGGGGTCGGCGACCCAGTACTTC. Protein sequence: CASSLRVEGSATQYF. V is TRBV5-1 and J is TRBJ2-5; D tentatively fits TRBD1 or TRBD2 (5 bases each). The V gene's germline CDR1 is SGHRS and CDR2 YFSETQ. The CDR3 covers 15 residues. Trimming shortened V by 1 base and J by 7 bases, and 17 bases separated the two germline ends.